The sequence of this TCR beta chain was determined in a study of identical twins. TCRdb passed the 5' RACE reads through MiXCR, listing each CDR3 protein once. This table holds 1.5 million to 2 million distinct CDR3 sequences, under 35% found once. Points from the study as a whole: Insertion counts were lower in abundant cord blood beta clonotypes, a trend that memory repertoires did not show. The authors noted that invariant MAIT and iNKT cells could partly confound zero-insertion analyses. Twin sharing of out-of-frame TCR alpha was underestimated by models in monozygotic pairs.

Healthy Caucasians made up all donors. With regard to this clonotype: What it binds is not known.

After removal of 7 bases from V and 8 bases from J, the junction contained 8 bases not matched to a gene. CDR1 is LNHDA and CDR2 is SQIVND in the germline V gene (reference sequence). The CDR3 length is 13 residues. The receptor comes from a newborn girl in good health. Sequencing used cord blood. The chain combines TRBV19 with TRBJ1-2, with 9 bases fitting TRBD1. This CDR3 reads CASTNRDRDGYTF. CDR3 nucleotides: TGTGCCAGTACCAACCGGGACAGGGACGGCTACACCTTC.